The 28 T cell receptor beta chains presented below share a single source sample, sequenced in a study of cytomegalovirus exposure and HLA in healthy donors listed by TCRdb under 2017. Library prep was done by the immunoSEQ multiplex PCR assay. Drawn from immuneACCESS, this table holds only the in-frame rearrangements with V and J called that TCRdb kept. Clones are partly lost; checked studies trace under half to an unresolved V gene and leave the rest unexplained. The table for this sample lists around 130,000 clones; roughly 89% of them were counted only once. The top ten hold around 3.5% of the sample. Sequencing used PBMCs. Source of these receptors: a man younger than 40 in good health and CMV-seronegative.

The chain is built from TRBV18 and TRBJ2-7; TRBD2 matches at 7 bases. Trimming took 2 bases from V and 0 from J; bases not matched to a gene: 4. CDR3 length: 15 residues. The germline gives CDR1 KGHSH, CDR2 LQKENI. In DNA form, the CDR3 reads TGTGCCAGCTCACCAACAGCGGGGATCTCCTACGAGCAGTACTTC. It yields the protein CASSPTAGISYEQYF.

J is TRBJ2-1 and V is TRBV6-1; 7 bases are shared with TRBD2. The CDR3 totals 16 residues. With V trimmed by 3 bases and J by 10 bases, 15 bases remained unmatched. The V gene's germline CDR1 is MNHNS and CDR2 SASEGT. Here the CDR3 reads CASSDSRASGKGEQFF. The CDR3 nucleotides read TGTGCCAGCAGTGATTCTCGAGCTAGCGGAAAGGGGGAGCAGTTCTTC.

This clone was seen only once. The chain joins TRBV7-2 to TRBJ2-1; weak D call: TRBD2 (6 bases). This CDR3 has 18 residues. Germline V gene lookup returns CDR1 SGHTA and CDR2 FQGNSA. The V end lost 5 bases, the J end lost 6 bases, and 26 bases lay between the germline ends. The CDR3 reads CASSRLSLLVMGGNEQFF. For the CDR3, the DNA is TGTGCCAGCAGCCGCCTCTCCCTACTAGTCATGGGGGGCAATGAGCAGTTCTTC. Using reference TRBV7-2 and TRBJ2-1 for the parts outside the CDR3, the full variable domain is GAGVSQSPSNKVTEKGKDVELRCDPISGHTALYWYRQSLGQGLEFLIYFQGNSAPDKSGLPSDRFSAERTGGSVSTLTIQRTQQEDSAVYLCASSRLSLLVMGGNEQFFGPGTRLTVL.

V is TRBV4-2 and J is TRBJ2-2; no firm D call. The CDR3 is 18 amino acids. Germline V CDR1 and CDR2: LGHNA, YNFKEQ. Trimming took off 1 base at V and 4 bases at J, with 19 bases between the two ends. CDR3 protein: CASSQAKAPLVSTGELFF. The CDR3 DNA is TGTGCCAGCAGCCAAGCCAAGGCCCCGCTAGTTAGCACCGGGGAGCTGTTTTTT.

V is TRBV15 and J is TRBJ2-7, with a weak D call TRBD1 (6 bases). This CDR3 contains 15 residues. The V end was cut by 2 bases, the J end by 3 bases, with 14 bases between. Germline V gene sequence: CDR1 LNHNV, CDR2 YYDKDF (reference sequence). CDR3 coding DNA: TGTGCCACCAGCAGATCCGACAGGATGGACTACGAGCAGTACTTC. Translated, it gives CATSRSDRMDYEQYF. Using reference TRBV15 and TRBJ2-7 for the parts outside the CDR3, the full variable domain is DAMVIQNPRYQVTQFGKPVTLSCSQTLNHNVMYWYQQKSSQAPKLLFHYYDKDFNNEADTPDNFQSRRPNTSFCFLDIRSPGLGDTAMYLCATSRSDRMDYEQYFGPGTRLTVT.

This clone occurred once. V and J are TRBV5-5 and TRBJ2-7; TRBD2 aligns across 8 bases. The trim removed 4 bases at V and 5 bases at J, leaving 5 bases unmatched. CDR1 SGHKS and CDR2 YYEKEE come from the germline V gene (reference sequence). CDR3 length equals 13 residues. CDR3 in amino acids: CASSVGLAHEQYF. CDR3 bases: TGTGCCAGCAGCGTAGGACTAGCCCACGAGCAGTACTTC.

This chain connects TRBV6-4 to TRBJ1-1; D unclear. This CDR3 has 13 residues. Germline CDR1 MRHNA, CDR2 SNTAGT. With 4 bases removed from V and 5 bases from J, the gap between germline ends came to 11 bases. The CDR3 DNA reads TGTGCCAGCAGTGTTTGGAGTTCGACTGAAGCTTTCTTT. It encodes CASSVWSSTEAFF.

This chain links TRBV7-9 with TRBJ2-5, with D unresolved. This CDR3 comprises 16 residues. Looked up from germline, CDR1 is SEHNR and CDR2 is FQNEAQ (reference sequence). Deletions cut 5 bases from V and 3 bases from J, with 19 bases between. CDR3 residues: CASSPPWAGMEETQYF. In DNA, the CDR3 is TGTGCCAGCAGCCCCCCATGGGCAGGTATGGAAGAGACCCAGTACTTC. Complete variable domain (other parts from reference TRBV7-9 and TRBJ2-5): DTGVSQNPRHKITKRGQNVTFRCDPISEHNRLYWYRQTLGQGPEFLTYFQNEAQLEKSRLLSDRFSAERPKGSFSTLEIQRTEQGDSAMYLCASSPPWAGMEETQYFGPGTRLLVL.

This chain joins TRBV19 and TRBJ2-5; D unresolved. The CDR3 consists of 11 residues. V lost 5 bases to trimming and J lost 4 bases, with 5 bases between them. The V gene's germline CDR1 is LNHDA and CDR2 SQIVND (reference sequence). This chain's CDR3 is CASSVGETQYF. In DNA, the CDR3 is TGTGCCAGTAGTGTCGGAGAGACCCAGTACTTC.

The chain employs TRBV7-9 and TRBJ2-1, with TRBD1 as a possible D gene (7 bases). The CDR3 loop spans 15 amino acids. CDR1 and CDR2 (germline): SEHNR, FQNEAQ (reference sequence). V gave up 5 bases and J gave up 3 bases, with 14 bases separating them. The CDR3: CASSPDREVYNEQFF. CDR3 nucleotide sequence: TGTGCCAGCAGCCCAGACAGGGAGGTCTACAATGAGCAGTTCTTC.

The chain uses TRBV6-1 and TRBJ2-7; a weak D match, TRBD1 (6 bases). The germline V and J ends were trimmed by 4 bases and 3 bases, with 16 bases remaining between them. Per germline, CDR1 MNHNS and CDR2 SASEGT. The CDR3 extends over 15 amino acids. CDR3 residues: CASSGDRYAHYEQYF. CDR3 sequence (DNA): TGTGCCAGCAGTGGTGACAGGTATGCGCACTACGAGCAGTACTTC.

The chain links TRBV5-4 to TRBJ2-7; perhaps TRBD1 as D (6 bases). Germline CDR1 reads SGHNT; CDR2 reads YYREEE (reference sequence). The V end lost 5 bases, the J end lost 0 bases, and 9 bases lay between the germline ends. This CDR3 region has 13 residues. The CDR3 DNA follows: TGTGCCAGCAGTCAGGACAGCTCCTACGAGCAGTACTTC. This translates into CASSQDSSYEQYF.

The J gene is TRBJ1-2, the V gene TRBV11-1; D is perhaps TRBD1 (5 bases). Germline V gene data show CDR1 as SGHAT and CDR2 as FQDESV (reference sequence). The CDR3 is made up of 13 amino acids. The germline V and J ends were trimmed by 7 bases and 4 bases, with 13 bases remaining between them. The CDR3 protein is CASKDTSGYGYTF. The CDR3 bases are TGTGCCAGCAAGGACACGTCTGGCTATGGCTACACCTTC.

The chain is built from TRBV7-2 and TRBJ2-5; possible D gene TRBD1, 5 bases. Germline CDR1 reads SGHTA; CDR2 reads FQGNSA. The CDR3 covers 17 residues. V lost 1 base and J 2 bases, leaving 17 bases between the germline ends. The CDR3 region is CASSLVVGEWGQETQYF. The CDR3 DNA sequence: TGTGCCAGCAGCTTAGTAGTAGGGGAATGGGGACAAGAGACCCAGTACTTC.

The chain has TRBV9 and TRBJ1-2; TRBD1 aligns across 8 bases. The V gene end was trimmed by 0 bases and the J gene end by 7 bases; junction bases not matched to a gene: 14. Germline V lookup: CDR1 SGDLS, CDR2 YYNGEE. This CDR3 has 17 residues. The CDR3 protein is CASSVGATSGGASGYTF. CDR3 coding DNA: TGTGCCAGCAGCGTAGGGGCTACTTCAGGGGGCGCGAGTGGCTACACCTTC.

V gene TRBV9 combines with J gene TRBJ1-2; 7 bases align to TRBD1. Germline CDR1 SGDLS, CDR2 YYNGEE. V gave up 3 bases and J gave up 6 bases; unmatched junction bases: 17. This CDR3 contains 17 residues. CDR3 DNA sequence: TGTGCCAGCAGCGCTCAGACAGGGAAGTTTTTAGACCATGGCTACACCTTC. Translating gives CASSAQTGKFLDHGYTF.

The gene calls are TRBV27 and TRBJ2-1; maybe TRBD2 (6 bases). This CDR3 is 14 amino acids long. V was cut by 8 bases and J by 3 bases, with 14 bases left in between. The germline V gene encodes CDR1 MNHEY and CDR2 SMNVEV (reference sequence). For the CDR3, the DNA is TGTGCCAGCCGAACCCTCGGGAGCTACAATGAGCAGTTCTTC. This gives the protein CASRTLGSYNEQFF.

Only a few counts were recorded for this clone. This sequence joins TRBV7-9 and TRBJ1-2, with 10 bases lining up with TRBD1. J gave up 7 bases and V 3 bases, and 5 bases lay outside the gene matches. The germline V gene encodes CDR1 SEHNR and CDR2 FQNEAQ (reference sequence). The CDR3 runs 14 residues. CDR3 nucleotide sequence: TGTGCCAGCAGCTTGGGACAGGGGCAGGGTGGCTACACCTTC. Protein sequence: CASSLGQGQGGYTF.

The DNA of the CDR3 is TGTGCCAGCTCACCACCAGGAGAGGGCGAAAAACTGTTTTTT. It is translated as CASSPPGEGEKLFF. The chain is built from TRBV18 and TRBJ1-4, with D hard to call. CDR1 is KGHSH, CDR2 LQKENI, per germline. The CDR3 extends over 14 amino acids. Deletions cut 0 bases from V and 8 bases from J, with 10 bases between.

The chain uses TRBV14 and TRBJ2-2; possibly TRBD2 for D (7 bases). Trimming shortened V by 1 base and J by 7 bases, and 22 bases separated the two germline ends. The CDR3 consists of 18 residues. The V gene's germline CDR1 is SGHDN and CDR2 FVKESK. CDR3 amino acids: CASSQVPGGTPAVGELFF. The CDR3 DNA is TGTGCCAGCAGCCAAGTCCCCGGGGGGACACCGGCGGTCGGGGAGCTGTTTTTT. Combining the CDR3 with reference TRBV14 and TRBJ2-2 gives the whole variable domain EAGVTQFPSHSVIEKGQTVTLRCDPISGHDNLYWYRRVMGKEIKFLLHFVKESKQDESGMPNNRFLAERTGGTYSTLKVQPAELEDSGVYFCASSQVPGGTPAVGELFFGEGSRLTVL.

This chain joins TRBV25-1 and TRBJ1-5; D unresolved. Germline V lookup: CDR1 MGHDK, CDR2 SYGVNS. The V end lost 2 bases, the J end lost 6 bases, and 11 bases lay between the germline ends. The CDR3 length is 14 residues. The CDR3, as DNA: TGTGCCAGCAGTGAACCGGGATCTAGTCAGCCCCAGCATTTT. Residues: CASSEPGSSQPQHF.

The chain's CDR3 is CASSLAGGGPYGLSYEQYF. The CDR3 DNA reads as TGTGCCAGCAGCTTAGCGGGCGGGGGGCCCTACGGCCTCTCCTACGAGCAGTACTTC. The V call is TRBV7-8, the J call TRBJ2-7; 8 nucleotides line up with TRBD2. V dropped 0 bases and J dropped 0; count of bases not matched to a gene: 13. The CDR3 spans 19 residues. Germline CDR1 SGHVS, CDR2 FQNEAQ.

The chain uses TRBV4-3 and TRBJ1-5; 7 bases are shared with TRBD1. Germline CDR1 and CDR2: LGHNA and YSLEER. Trimming removed 0 bases from V and 3 bases from J; junction bases left unmatched: 5. The CDR3 length is 16 residues. The CDR3 DNA follows: TGCGCCAGCAGCCAAGATCGGACAGGCATCAATCAGCCCCAGCATTTT. Its translation: CASSQDRTGINQPQHF.

The V call is TRBV19, the J call TRBJ2-7; 12 bases match TRBD2. The germline V gene has CDR1 LNHDA and CDR2 SQIVND (reference sequence). Unmatched junction bases numbered 9, after V lost 3 bases and J lost 0 bases. This CDR3 is built from 18 residues. Here the CDR3 DNA reads TGTGCCAGTAGTATCCGGACTAGCGGGACGTTCCTCTCCTACGAGCAGTACTTC. Translation: CASSIRTSGTFLSYEQYF. The complete variable domain, with remaining parts taken from reference TRBV19 and TRBJ2-7, reads DGGITQSPKYLFRKEGQNVTLSCEQNLNHDAMYWYRQDPGQGLRLIYYSQIVNDFQKGDIAEGYSVSREKKESFPLTVTSAQKNPTAFYLCASSIRTSGTFLSYEQYFGPGTRLTVT.

A single count supports this clone. The V gene is TRBV4-2, the J gene TRBJ1-2, with D tentatively TRBD1 (5 bases). The germline gives CDR1 LGHNA, CDR2 YNFKEQ. This CDR3 comprises 14 residues. The ends were cut back, 0 bases at V and 3 bases at J, with 8 bases in the middle. This CDR3 is CASSQEQVDYGYTF. The CDR3 DNA follows: TGTGCCAGCAGCCAAGAACAGGTTGACTATGGCTACACCTTC.

The count of this clone is one. J is TRBJ2-1 and V is TRBV15; 12 nucleotides align to TRBD2. The germline V gene has CDR1 LNHNV and CDR2 YYDKDF (reference sequence). The CDR3 covers 17 residues. V lost 5 bases and J lost 3; bases outside the gene matches: 8. The CDR3 DNA reads as TGTGCCACCAGCCCACGGACTAGCGGGGAGATCTACAATGAGCAGTTCTTC. It translates to CATSPRTSGEIYNEQFF.

The rearrangement uses TRBV10-2 and TRBJ1-2, with 7 bases that match TRBD1. Germline V lookup: CDR1 WSHSY, CDR2 SAAADI. The CDR3 totals 13 residues. Unmatched junction bases numbered 6, after V lost 6 bases and J lost 5 bases. CDR3 bases: TGCGCCAGCAGAACAGGGGTCGGTTATGGCTACACCTTC. This encodes CASRTGVGYGYTF.

A few counts support this clone. The chain is built from TRBV7-3 and TRBJ2-2; D remains unclear. The CDR3 runs 14 residues. CDR1 and CDR2 from the germline V gene are SGHTA and FQGTGA. Trimming took 2 bases from V and 0 from J, leaving 4 bases between them. For the CDR3, the DNA is TGTGCCAGCAGCTTAGTAGCGAACACCGGGGAGCTGTTTTTT. Its translation: CASSLVANTGELFF.